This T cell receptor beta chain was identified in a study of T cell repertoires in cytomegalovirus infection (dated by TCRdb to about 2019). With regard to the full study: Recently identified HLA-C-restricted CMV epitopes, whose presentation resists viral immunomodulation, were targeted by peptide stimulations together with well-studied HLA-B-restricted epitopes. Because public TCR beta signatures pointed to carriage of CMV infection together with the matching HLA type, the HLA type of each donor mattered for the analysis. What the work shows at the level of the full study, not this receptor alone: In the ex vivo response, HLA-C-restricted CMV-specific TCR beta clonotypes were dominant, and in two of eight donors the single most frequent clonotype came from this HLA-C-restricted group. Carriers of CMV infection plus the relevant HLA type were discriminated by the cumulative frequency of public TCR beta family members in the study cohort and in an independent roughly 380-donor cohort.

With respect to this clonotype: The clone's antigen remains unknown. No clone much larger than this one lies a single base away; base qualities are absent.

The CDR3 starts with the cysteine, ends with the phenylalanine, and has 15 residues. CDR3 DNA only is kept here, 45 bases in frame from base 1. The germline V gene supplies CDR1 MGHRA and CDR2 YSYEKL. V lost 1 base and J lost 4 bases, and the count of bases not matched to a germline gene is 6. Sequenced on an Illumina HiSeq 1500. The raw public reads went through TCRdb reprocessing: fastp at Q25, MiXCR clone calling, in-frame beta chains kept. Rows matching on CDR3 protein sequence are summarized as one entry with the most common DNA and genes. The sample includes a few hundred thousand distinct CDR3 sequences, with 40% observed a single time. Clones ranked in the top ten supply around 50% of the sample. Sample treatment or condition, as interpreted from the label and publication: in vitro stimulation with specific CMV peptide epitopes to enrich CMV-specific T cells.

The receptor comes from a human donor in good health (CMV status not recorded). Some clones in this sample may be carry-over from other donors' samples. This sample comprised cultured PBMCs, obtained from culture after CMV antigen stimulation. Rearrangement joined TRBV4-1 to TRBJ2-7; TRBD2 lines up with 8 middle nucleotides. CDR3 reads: CASSQVSGSWYEQYF. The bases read TGCGCCAGCAGCCAAGTGAGCGGGAGCTGGTACGAGCAGTACTTC.